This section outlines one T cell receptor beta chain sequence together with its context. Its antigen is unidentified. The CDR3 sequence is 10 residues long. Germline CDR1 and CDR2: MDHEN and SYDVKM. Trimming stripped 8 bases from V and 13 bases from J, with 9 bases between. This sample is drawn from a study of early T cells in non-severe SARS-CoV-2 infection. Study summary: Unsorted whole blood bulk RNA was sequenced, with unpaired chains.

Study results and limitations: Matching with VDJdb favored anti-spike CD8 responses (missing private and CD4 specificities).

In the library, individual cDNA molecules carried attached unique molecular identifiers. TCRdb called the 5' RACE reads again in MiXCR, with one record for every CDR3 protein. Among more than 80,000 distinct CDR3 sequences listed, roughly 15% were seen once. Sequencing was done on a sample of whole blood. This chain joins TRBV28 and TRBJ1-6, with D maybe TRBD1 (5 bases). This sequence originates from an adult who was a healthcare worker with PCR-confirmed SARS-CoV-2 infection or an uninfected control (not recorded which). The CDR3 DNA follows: TGTGCCAGCGGGGGGACGCCCCTCCACTTT. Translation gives CASGGTPLHF.